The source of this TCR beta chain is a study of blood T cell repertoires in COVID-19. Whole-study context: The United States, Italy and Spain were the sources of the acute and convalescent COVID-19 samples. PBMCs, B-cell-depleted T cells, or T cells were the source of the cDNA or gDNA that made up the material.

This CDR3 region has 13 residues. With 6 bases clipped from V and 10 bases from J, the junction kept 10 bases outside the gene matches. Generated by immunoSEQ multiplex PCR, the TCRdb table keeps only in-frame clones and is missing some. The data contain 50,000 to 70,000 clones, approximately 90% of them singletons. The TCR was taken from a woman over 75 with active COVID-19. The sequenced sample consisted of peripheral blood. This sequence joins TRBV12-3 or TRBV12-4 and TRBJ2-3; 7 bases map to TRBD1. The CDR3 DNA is TGTGCCAGCAGCCCTGACAGGGTGCTTCCGCAGTATTTT. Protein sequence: CASSPDRVLPQYF.